Presented here are 31 T cell receptor beta chains from one specimen sequenced in a study of blood T cell repertoires in COVID-19. Assay: immunoSEQ multiplex PCR; the TCRdb copy retains only in-frame clones and omits some. The data show 100,000 to 130,000 clones, around 92% seen once. The sample consisted of peripheral blood. The receptors derive from a man aged 40-49 years with active or convalescent COVID-19.

This sequence joins TRBV19 and TRBJ1-5; TRBD1 is a possible D gene (6 bases). The ends were cut back, 4 bases at V and 4 bases at J, with 14 bases in the middle. The CDR3 length is 15 residues. CDR1 LNHDA and CDR2 SQIVND come from the germline V gene (reference sequence). The CDR3 DNA reads as TGTGCCAGTAGTACAACCACAGGGAATAATCAGCCCCAGCATTTT. It is translated as CASSTTTGNNQPQHF.

This chain joins TRBV28 and TRBJ2-7, with TRBD2 matching 8 bases. V lost 6 bases, J lost 2 bases, and 6 bases stayed unmatched. The V gene's germline CDR1 is MDHEN and CDR2 SYDVKM. CDR3 size: 14 residues. The CDR3 reads CASSSGTSPYEQYF. The CDR3 coding sequence is TGTGCCAGCAGCTCCGGGACTAGTCCCTACGAGCAGTACTTC.

The chain has TRBV7-9 and TRBJ2-7; maybe TRBD2 (5 bases). This CDR3 is 14 amino acids long. In germline, CDR1 is SEHNR, CDR2 FQNEAQ (reference sequence). V was cut by 3 bases and J by 0 bases, with 9 bases left in between. In DNA, the CDR3 is TGTGCCAGCAGCTTTGCGGGCCTCTCCTACGAGCAGTACTTC. Translation gives CASSFAGLSYEQYF.

This clone occurred a few times. The chain uses TRBV19 and TRBJ1-1; 10 bases align to TRBD1. CDR1 is LNHDA and CDR2 is SQIVND in the germline V gene (reference sequence). Trimming removed 6 bases from V and 2 bases from J; junction bases left unmatched: 6. This CDR3 is 15 amino acids long. The CDR3 loop is CASRRDRGYNTEAFF. The CDR3, as DNA: TGTGCCAGTAGGCGGGACAGGGGATATAACACTGAAGCTTTCTTT. The variable domain in full, with the rest retrieved from reference TRBV19 and TRBJ1-1, is DGGITQSPKYLFRKEGQNVTLSCEQNLNHDAMYWYRQDPGQGLRLIYYSQIVNDFQKGDIAEGYSVSREKKESFPLTVTSAQKNPTAFYLCASRRDRGYNTEAFFGQGTRLTVV.

This clone was found once. This chain joins TRBV28 and TRBJ2-7; D is uncertain. The CDR3 totals 12 residues. Between the trimmed V and J ends, which lost 3 bases and 4 bases, there was a span of 7 bases. Germline V gene lookup returns CDR1 MDHEN and CDR2 SYDVKM. The CDR3 loop reads CASSFWAYEQYF. The CDR3 DNA sequence: TGTGCCAGCAGTTTCTGGGCTTACGAGCAGTACTTC. Filled out from reference TRBV28 and TRBJ2-7, the complete variable domain reads DVKVTQSSRYLVKRTGEKVFLECVQDMDHENMFWYRQDPGLGLRLIYFSYDVKMKEKGDIPEGYSVSREKKERFSLILESASTNQTSMYLCASSFWAYEQYFGPGTRLTVT.

The gene calls are TRBV28 and TRBJ1-6, with unresolved D. CDR3 length: 14 residues. The V end lost 7 bases, the J end lost 6 bases, and 13 bases lay between the germline ends. Germline V gives CDR1 MDHEN, CDR2 SYDVKM. The DNA of the CDR3 is TGTGCCAGCACCGCCCTGCCCGGTAATTCACCCCTCCACTTT. Residues: CASTALPGNSPLHF.

In its sample, this clone was seen once. The chain employs TRBV28 and TRBJ1-5, with 8 bases that match TRBD1. Per the germline V gene, CDR1 is MDHEN and CDR2 is SYDVKM. V lost 3 bases, J lost 5 bases, and 15 bases stayed unmatched. The CDR3 covers 18 residues. CDR3 loop: CASSLSGGLGSLDQPQHF. CDR3 in DNA: TGTGCCAGCAGTTTGTCAGGGGGCTTGGGTTCGTTAGATCAGCCCCAGCATTTT.

The chain recombines TRBV5-1 with TRBJ1-1, with TRBD1 matching 8 bases. The CDR3 has 14 amino acids. The germline gives CDR1 SGHRS, CDR2 YFSETQ. V trimming: 4 bases; J trimming: 5 bases; junction bases outside the gene matches: 7. This CDR3 reads CASSVTGGETEAFF. The CDR3, as DNA: TGCGCCAGCAGCGTAACAGGGGGGGAAACTGAAGCTTTCTTT.

This clone came up once. The chain is built from TRBV23-1 and TRBJ1-1; D unclear. TRBV23-1 is flagged as an ORF with uncertain function. Between the trimmed V and J ends, which lost 4 bases and 9 bases, there was a span of 6 bases. The CDR3 extends over 10 amino acids. For the CDR3, the DNA is TGCGCCAGCAGTCCTCAGAAAGCTTTCTTT. As protein: CASSPQKAFF.

This sequence joins TRBV5-1 and TRBJ2-7; 8 bases map to TRBD1. Germline CDR1 SGHRS, CDR2 YFSETQ. This CDR3 has 15 amino acids. V shed 5 bases, J shed 2 bases, and the junction held 9 bases outside the gene matches. The CDR3, as DNA: TGCGCCAGCAGATCCGTACAGGGGGTTCCCTACGAGCAGTACTTC. Protein: CASRSVQGVPYEQYF.

The table lists this clone with a few counts. The V gene is TRBV27, the J gene TRBJ2-7, with D perhaps matching TRBD2 (5 bases). Trimming removed 6 bases from V and 2 bases from J, with 14 bases in between. This CDR3 comprises 14 residues. Germline V gives CDR1 MNHEY, CDR2 SMNVEV (reference sequence). The DNA of the CDR3 is TGTGCCAGCAGGCGGGCAGTTGATGCCTACGAGCAGTACTTC. Its protein is CASRRAVDAYEQYF.

The chain recombines TRBV3-1 (or the pseudogene TRBV3-2) with TRBJ1-2, with D uncertain. The CDR3 runs to 15 residues. Trimming left V 0 bases short and J 8 bases short, with 16 bases between. Germline-derived CDR1 and CDR2 are LGHDT and YNNKEL (reference sequence). CDR3 loop: CASSQDTLEVLGYTF. The CDR3 region has the DNA TGTGCCAGCAGCCAAGATACGTTGGAGGTGTTGGGCTACACCTTC.

The chain is built from TRBV20-1 and TRBJ1-2; D may be TRBD1 (6 bases). Germline V gene data show CDR1 as DFQATT and CDR2 as SNEGSKA (reference sequence). Between the trimmed V and J ends, which lost 4 bases and 6 bases, there was a span of 6 bases. The CDR3 sequence is 10 residues long. DNA of the CDR3: TGCAGTGCTAACAGGGATGGCTACACCTTC. The encoded protein is CSANRDGYTF.

The chain employs TRBV5-4 and TRBJ1-4; 8 bases map to TRBD1. This CDR3 is built from 17 residues. V was pared by 2 bases and J by 3 bases, with 9 bases of the junction left unmatched. The germline V gene has CDR1 SGHNT and CDR2 YYREEE (reference sequence). The CDR3 reads CASSFRAGGMSNEKLFF. DNA of the CDR3: TGTGCCAGCAGCTTCAGGGCAGGGGGCATGTCTAATGAAAAACTGTTTTTT. Full variable domain (rest looked up from reference TRBV5-4 and TRBJ1-4): ETGVTQSPTHLIKTRGQQVTLRCSSQSGHNTVSWYQQALGQGPQFIFQYYREEENGRGNFPPRFSGLQFPNYSSELNVNALELDDSALYLCASSFRAGGMSNEKLFFGSGTQLSVL.

The V gene is TRBV19, the J gene TRBJ2-3, with 7 bases lining up with TRBD1. The trim removed 4 bases at V and 4 bases at J, leaving 5 bases unmatched. The CDR3 length is 14 residues. Germline V gene sequence: CDR1 LNHDA, CDR2 SQIVND (reference sequence). CDR3 residues: CASSTQGIADTQYF. The CDR3 nucleotides read TGTGCCAGTAGTACACAGGGGATCGCAGATACGCAGTATTTT.

The V gene is TRBV7-9, the J gene TRBJ2-7, with 8 bases that match TRBD2. Germline CDR1 SEHNR, CDR2 FQNEAQ (reference sequence). CDR3 length equals 16 residues. With V trimmed by 1 base and J by 5 bases, 10 bases remained unmatched. This CDR3 reads CASSLDGLEAGDEQYF. CDR3 bases: TGTGCCAGCAGCTTAGATGGGTTGGAAGCGGGAGACGAGCAGTACTTC.

The chain employs TRBV6-2 or TRBV6-3 and TRBJ2-7; weak D call: TRBD1 (5 bases). The V end lost 5 bases, the J end lost 1 base, and 6 bases lay between the germline ends. The CDR3 contains 12 residues. From germline, CDR1 is MNHEY and CDR2 SVGEGT. The CDR3 is CASSKGSYEQYF. The CDR3 region has the DNA TGTGCCAGCAGTAAGGGGTCCTACGAGCAGTACTTC.

This clone was detected once. This chain connects TRBV6-5 to TRBJ1-5; D not resolved. V lost 7 bases and J lost 5, with 9 bases in between. CDR3 length: 12 amino acids. CDR1 and CDR2 (germline): MNHEY, SVGAGI. The CDR3 sequence: CASTRGDQPQHF. The CDR3 DNA follows: TGTGCCAGCACACGGGGAGATCAGCCCCAGCATTTT.

The chain joins TRBV29-1 to TRBJ2-5, with TRBD1 matching over 8 bases. This CDR3 is 13 amino acids long. With V trimmed by 4 bases and J by 6 bases, 7 bases remained unmatched. CDR1 SQVTM and CDR2 ANQGSEA come from the germline V gene. This chain's CDR3 is CSVVWTGKKTQYF. CDR3 coding DNA: TGCAGCGTTGTTTGGACAGGGAAGAAGACCCAGTACTTC.

The chain combines TRBV7-2 with TRBJ2-1; 7 bases match TRBD1. The germline V gene has CDR1 SGHTA and CDR2 FQGNSA. With 1 base clipped from V and 10 bases from J, the junction kept 7 bases outside the gene matches. This CDR3 comprises 14 residues. The CDR3 DNA reads TGTGCCAGCAGCTTAGAGACAGGGATAAGGGAGCAGTTCTTC. Amino acid sequence: CASSLETGIREQFF.

The chain employs TRBV7-3 and TRBJ1-4; possible D gene TRBD1, 5 bases. V lost 0 bases, J lost 5 bases, and 10 bases lay in between. The length of the CDR3 is 15 residues. Looked up from germline, CDR1 is SGHTA and CDR2 is FQGTGA. In DNA, the CDR3 is TGTGCCAGCAGCTTAACGGGGGGACCGAATGAAAAACTGTTTTTT. It codes for CASSLTGGPNEKLFF. Full variable domain (remainder filled in from reference TRBV7-3 and TRBJ1-4): GAGVSQTPSNKVTEKGKYVELRCDPISGHTALYWYRQSLGQGPEFLIYFQGTGAADDSGLPNDRFFAVRPEGSVSTLKIQRTERGDSAVYLCASSLTGGPNEKLFFGSGTQLSVL.

CDR3 DNA: TGCGCCAGCAGCCAGGGTGGTTGGGACAGGGGGTCGTCCAATGAGCAGTTCTTC. It translates to CASSQGGWDRGSSNEQFF. This rearrangement joins TRBV4-1 to TRBJ2-1; the match to TRBD1 covers 11 bases. The V gene end was trimmed by 3 bases and the J gene end by 6 bases; junction bases not matched to a gene: 13. The CDR3 has 18 amino acids. Germline V gene sequence: CDR1 MGHRA, CDR2 YSYEKL.

J is TRBJ1-1 and V is TRBV4-3, with D possibly matching TRBD1 (5 bases). Trimming shortened V by 0 bases and J by 0 bases, and 8 bases separated the two germline ends. Germline V gene sequence: CDR1 LGHNA, CDR2 YSLEER. The CDR3 loop spans 15 amino acids. The CDR3 reads CASSQEPGLNTEAFF. CDR3 in DNA: TGCGCCAGCAGCCAAGAACCAGGGCTGAACACTGAAGCTTTCTTT.

This chain joins TRBV6-1 and TRBJ2-1, with D maybe TRBD2 (5 bases). Trimming pared 2 bases from V and 2 bases from J, leaving 13 bases between. Germline values: CDR1 MNHNS, CDR2 SASEGT. CDR3 length equals 16 residues. This CDR3 is CASSEISGVPYNEQFF. DNA for the CDR3: TGTGCCAGCAGTGAAATATCCGGGGTGCCCTACAATGAGCAGTTCTTC.

The CDR3 DNA sequence: TGTGCCAGCACCAAGGACAGGGTGGGCACTGAAGCTTTCTTT. Translation gives CASTKDRVGTEAFF. The rearrangement joins TRBV6-5 to TRBJ1-1, with 8 bases lining up with TRBD1. Germline CDR1 is MNHEY and CDR2 is SVGAGI. Unmatched junction bases numbered 8, after V lost 7 bases and J lost 4 bases. The CDR3 length is 14 residues.

The CDR3 protein is CASSFNVNTEAFF. The CDR3 coding sequence is TGTGCCAGCAGCTTCAATGTGAACACTGAAGCTTTCTTT. V and J are TRBV7-3 and TRBJ1-1; D not resolved. Germline V gene data show CDR1 as SGHTA and CDR2 as FQGTGA. The germline V and J ends were trimmed by 3 bases and 0 bases, with 5 bases remaining between them. This CDR3 contains 13 residues.

This clone was detected many times. The gene calls are TRBV19 and TRBJ2-3, with TRBD1 matching over 9 bases. The CDR3 is 16 residues long. CDR1 is LNHDA and CDR2 is SQIVND in the germline V gene (reference sequence). With V trimmed by 3 bases and J by 1 base, 5 bases remained unmatched. This chain's CDR3 is CASSMTTGGGTDTQYF. The CDR3 DNA sequence: TGTGCCAGTAGTATGACGACAGGGGGAGGCACAGATACGCAGTATTTT.

The chain uses TRBV21-1 and TRBJ2-1; the table's TRBD2 call for D was not verified on the DNA. TRBV21-1 is reported as a pseudogene. This CDR3 is 17 amino acids long. CDR3: CASSRLAGSPRGNEQFF. The CDR3 nucleotides are TGTGCCAGCAGCCGACTAGCGGGATCCCCCAGGGGGAATGAGCAGTTCTTC.

The rearrangement joins TRBV28 to TRBJ1-2, with a possible D match to TRBD1 (5 bases). Germline loops: CDR1 MDHEN, CDR2 SYDVKM. Trimming shortened V by 6 bases and J by 4 bases, and 18 bases separated the two germline ends. The CDR3 is 15 amino acids. CDR3 in DNA: TGTGCCAGCAGCTTACCCCAGGGCAGGGCCTATGGCTACACCTTC. Its translation is CASSLPQGRAYGYTF.

The V call is TRBV9, the J call TRBJ2-1; D not resolved. The V gene lost 0 bases and the J gene lost 5 bases, with 12 bases spanning the gap. The CDR3 totals 15 residues. From germline, CDR1 is SGDLS and CDR2 YYNGEE. In DNA, the CDR3 is TGTGCCAGCAGCGTAGAGATGGAGATCAACAATGAGCAGTTCTTC. It codes for CASSVEMEINNEQFF.

The chain links TRBV7-2 to TRBJ1-2; 7 bases agree with TRBD1. Germline-derived CDR1 and CDR2 are SGHTA and FQGNSA. This CDR3 contains 15 residues. Trimming at V came to 3 bases and at J to 7 bases, leaving 11 bases not matched to a gene. The CDR3 spells CASSFPGQVSGGYTF. CDR3 coding DNA: TGTGCCAGCAGCTTCCCCGGACAGGTTTCAGGTGGCTACACCTTC.